The present entry profiles one T cell receptor (beta chain) with its context. Antigen specificity is unknown. Every isolated RNA sample was fully reverse transcribed, so sequencing captured expressed TCRB transcripts. Sequencing used immunoSEQ multiplex PCR; TCRdb keeps in-frame clones, though not all of them. The repertoire holds around 250,000 clones, with approximately 25% as singletons. The data were taken from a study of beta chain features in type 1 diabetes. Study findings and constraints: For Type 1 diabetes patients, all four CD4+ subsets carried TCRB CDR3s that were moderately but significantly shorter.

Unmatched junction bases numbered 10, after V lost 4 bases and J lost 5 bases. This CDR3 is 15 amino acids long. Per the germline V gene, CDR1 is MGHRA and CDR2 is YSYEKL. Sequencing used naive CD4+ T cells from blood. The V call is TRBV4-1, the J call TRBJ2-5, with 7 bases identical to TRBD1. This receptor was identified in a woman aged 25 to 39 with type 1 diabetes. Here the CDR3 DNA reads TGCGCCAGCAGCCGCCCCGACAGGGACCGTGAGACCCAGTACTTC. This sequence encodes CASSRPDRDRETQYF.